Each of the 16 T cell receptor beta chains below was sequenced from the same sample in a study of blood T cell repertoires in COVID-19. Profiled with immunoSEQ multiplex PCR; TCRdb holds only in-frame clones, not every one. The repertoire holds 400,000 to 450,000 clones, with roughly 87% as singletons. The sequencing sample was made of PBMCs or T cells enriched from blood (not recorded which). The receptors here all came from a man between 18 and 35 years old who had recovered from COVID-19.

For the CDR3, the DNA is TGTGCCAGCAGTTTAACCGGCAATGAGCAGTTCTTC. Translating it yields CASSLTGNEQFF. V usage is TRBV12-3 or TRBV12-4 and J usage is TRBJ2-1, with D uncertain. The CDR3 length is 12 residues. V lost 2 bases to trimming and J lost 6 bases, with 5 bases between them.

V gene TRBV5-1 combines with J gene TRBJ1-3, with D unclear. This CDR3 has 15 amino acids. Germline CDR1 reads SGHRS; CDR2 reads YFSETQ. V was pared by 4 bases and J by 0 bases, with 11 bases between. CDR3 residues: CASSLDGNSGNTIYF. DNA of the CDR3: TGCGCCAGCAGCCTGGACGGGAACTCTGGAAACACCATATATTTT.

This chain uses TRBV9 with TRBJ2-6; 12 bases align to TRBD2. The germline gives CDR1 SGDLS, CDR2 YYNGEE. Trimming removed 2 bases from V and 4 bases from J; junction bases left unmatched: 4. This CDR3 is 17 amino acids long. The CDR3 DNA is TGTGCCAGCAGCGTGAAGACTAGCGGGAGAGGGGCCAACGTCCTGACTTTC. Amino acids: CASSVKTSGRGANVLTF.

CDR3 loop: CASSEQGGSYEQYF. The CDR3 DNA is TGTGCCAGCAGTGAGCAGGGCGGTAGCTACGAGCAGTACTTC. The J gene is TRBJ2-7, the V gene TRBV2, with D perhaps matching TRBD1 (5 bases). V was trimmed by 3 bases and J by 3 bases, leaving 12 bases between them. This CDR3 comprises 14 residues. Germline CDR1 reads SNHLY; CDR2 reads FYNNEI.

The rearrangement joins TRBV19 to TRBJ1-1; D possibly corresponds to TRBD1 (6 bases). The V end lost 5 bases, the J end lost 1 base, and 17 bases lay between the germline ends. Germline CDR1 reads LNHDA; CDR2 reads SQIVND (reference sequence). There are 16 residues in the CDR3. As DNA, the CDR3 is TGTGCCAGTAGTGGCAGGGGTCCCTGGGGGAACACTGAAGCTTTCTTT. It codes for CASSGRGPWGNTEAFF. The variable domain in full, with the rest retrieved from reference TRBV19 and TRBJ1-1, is DGGITQSPKYLFRKEGQNVTLSCEQNLNHDAMYWYRQDPGQGLRLIYYSQIVNDFQKGDIAEGYSVSREKKESFPLTVTSAQKNPTAFYLCASSGRGPWGNTEAFFGQGTRLTVV.

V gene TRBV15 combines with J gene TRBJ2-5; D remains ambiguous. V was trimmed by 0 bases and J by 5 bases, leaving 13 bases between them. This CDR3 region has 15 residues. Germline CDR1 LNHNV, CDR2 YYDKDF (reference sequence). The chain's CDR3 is CATSREGRGRETQYF. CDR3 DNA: TGTGCCACCAGCAGAGAAGGCCGCGGTCGGGAGACCCAGTACTTC.

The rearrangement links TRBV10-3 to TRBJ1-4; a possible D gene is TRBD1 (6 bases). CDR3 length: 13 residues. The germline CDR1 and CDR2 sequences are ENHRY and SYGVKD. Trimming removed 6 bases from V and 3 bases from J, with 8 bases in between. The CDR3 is CAISGQSNEKLFF. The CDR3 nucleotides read TGTGCCATCAGCGGACAGTCTAATGAAAAACTGTTTTTT.

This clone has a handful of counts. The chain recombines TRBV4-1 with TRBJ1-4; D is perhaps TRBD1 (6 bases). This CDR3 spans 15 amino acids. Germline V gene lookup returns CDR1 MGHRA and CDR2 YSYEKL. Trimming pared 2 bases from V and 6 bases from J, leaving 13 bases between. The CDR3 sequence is CASSQRSRGDEKLFF. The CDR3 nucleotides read TGCGCCAGCAGCCAAAGATCCAGGGGAGATGAAAAACTGTTTTTT.

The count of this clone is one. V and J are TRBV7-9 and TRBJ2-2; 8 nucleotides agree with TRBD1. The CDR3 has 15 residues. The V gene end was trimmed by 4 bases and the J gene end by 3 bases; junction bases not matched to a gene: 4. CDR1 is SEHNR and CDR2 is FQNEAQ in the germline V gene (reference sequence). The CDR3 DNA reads TGTGCCAGCAGCTCCAGACAGGGGCACACCGGGGAGCTGTTTTTT. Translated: CASSSRQGHTGELFF.

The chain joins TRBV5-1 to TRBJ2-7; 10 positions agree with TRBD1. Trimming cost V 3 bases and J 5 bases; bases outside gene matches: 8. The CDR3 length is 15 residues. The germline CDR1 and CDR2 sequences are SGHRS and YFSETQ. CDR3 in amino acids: CASSSTGGAQNEQYF. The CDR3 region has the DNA TGCGCCAGCAGCTCGACAGGGGGCGCGCAGAACGAGCAGTACTTC.

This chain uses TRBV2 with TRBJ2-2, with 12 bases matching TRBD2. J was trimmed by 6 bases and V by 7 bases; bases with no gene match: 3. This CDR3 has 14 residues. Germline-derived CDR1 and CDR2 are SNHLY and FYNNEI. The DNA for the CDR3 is TGTGCCAGCAAGCTAGCGGGGGGGCCCGGGGAGCTGTTTTTT. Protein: CASKLAGGPGELFF. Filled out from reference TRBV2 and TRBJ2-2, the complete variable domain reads EPEVTQTPSHQVTQMGQEVILRCVPISNHLYFYWYRQILGQKVEFLVSFYNNEISEKSEIFDDQFSVERPDGSNFTLKIRSTKLEDSAMYFCASKLAGGPGELFFGEGSRLTVL.

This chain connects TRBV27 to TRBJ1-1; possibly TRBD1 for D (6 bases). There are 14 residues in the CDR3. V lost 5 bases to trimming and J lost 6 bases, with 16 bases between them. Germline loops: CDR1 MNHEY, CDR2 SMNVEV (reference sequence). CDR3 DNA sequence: TGTGCCAGCAGTCCAGGACAGTCCAGCCCTGAAGCTTTCTTT. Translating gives CASSPGQSSPEAFF.

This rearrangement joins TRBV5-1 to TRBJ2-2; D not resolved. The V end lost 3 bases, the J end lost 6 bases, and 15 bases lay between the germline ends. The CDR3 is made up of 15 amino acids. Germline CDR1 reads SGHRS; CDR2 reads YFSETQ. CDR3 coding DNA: TGCGCCAGCAGCTCCTATGGGCAGGATCCCGGGGAGCTGTTTTTT. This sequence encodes CASSSYGQDPGELFF.

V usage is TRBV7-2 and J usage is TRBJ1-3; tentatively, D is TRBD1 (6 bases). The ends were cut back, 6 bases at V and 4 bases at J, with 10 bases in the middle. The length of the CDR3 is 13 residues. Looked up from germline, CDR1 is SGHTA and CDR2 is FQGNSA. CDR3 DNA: TGTGCCAGCAGACAGGGTTCCGGAAACACCATATATTTT. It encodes CASRQGSGNTIYF. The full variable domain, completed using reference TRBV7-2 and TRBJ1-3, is GAGVSQSPSNKVTEKGKDVELRCDPISGHTALYWYRQSLGQGLEFLIYFQGNSAPDKSGLPSDRFSAERTGGSVSTLTIQRTQQEDSAVYLCASRQGSGNTIYFGEGSWLTVV.

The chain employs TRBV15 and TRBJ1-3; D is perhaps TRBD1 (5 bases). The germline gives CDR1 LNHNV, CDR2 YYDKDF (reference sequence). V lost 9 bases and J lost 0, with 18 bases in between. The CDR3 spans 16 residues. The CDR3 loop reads CATQPDRPDSGNTIYF. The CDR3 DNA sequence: TGTGCCACTCAGCCCGACAGACCGGACTCTGGAAACACCATATATTTT.

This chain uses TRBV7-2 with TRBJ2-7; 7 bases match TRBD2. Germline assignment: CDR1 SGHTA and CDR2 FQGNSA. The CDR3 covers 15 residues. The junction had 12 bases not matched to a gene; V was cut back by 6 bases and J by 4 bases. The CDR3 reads CASRPPGGSLYEQYF. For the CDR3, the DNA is TGTGCCAGCAGACCTCCGGGGGGTAGTTTGTACGAGCAGTACTTC.